The next 4 T cell receptor beta chains were all read from a single sample in a study of cytomegalovirus exposure and HLA in healthy donors. The PCR had 60 Vbeta and 13 Jbeta primers. Generated by immunoSEQ multiplex PCR, the TCRdb table keeps only in-frame clones and is missing some. The table lists around 110,000 clones, around 73% of them singletons, with roughly 8% in the top ten. Sequencing used PBMCs. These receptors all stem from a young man in good health and CMV-seronegative.

The V gene is TRBV6-5, the J gene TRBJ1-2, with 8 bases aligning to TRBD1. Germline lookup yields CDR1 MNHEY and CDR2 SVGAGI. V was clipped by 2 bases and J by 3 bases; unmatched bases: 5. This CDR3 is built from 15 residues. The CDR3 DNA sequence: TGTGCCAGCAGTTACGACAGGGGAGTGGACTATGGCTACACCTTC. Translation: CASSYDRGVDYGYTF.

The chain uses TRBV6-1 and TRBJ1-1; TRBD1 matches at 8 bases. Germline V gene data show CDR1 as MNHNS and CDR2 as SASEGT. This CDR3 has 15 residues. J lost 0 bases, V lost 5 bases, and 5 bases had no gene match. The DNA for the CDR3 is TGTGCCAGCAGTCAAGACAGGGGTATGAACACTGAAGCTTTCTTT. Its translation: CASSQDRGMNTEAFF.

This chain links TRBV5-6 with TRBJ1-4; TRBD1 might be the D (5 bases). The CDR3 length is 14 residues. CDR1 and CDR2 (germline): SGHDT, YYEEEE. The V end was cut by 1 base, the J end by 5 bases, with 9 bases between. The chain's CDR3 is CASSLWGGNEKLFF. CDR3 coding DNA: TGTGCCAGCAGCTTGTGGGGGGGGAATGAAAAACTGTTTTTT.

This clone appeared a few times. The CDR3 loop reads CASSVSSSYEQYF. DNA of the CDR3: TGCGCCAGCAGTGTATCGAGCTCCTACGAGCAGTACTTC. The chain uses TRBV5-1 and TRBJ2-7, with D unclear. CDR1 SGHRS and CDR2 YFSETQ come from the germline V gene. This CDR3 contains 13 residues. The ends were cut back, 5 bases at V and 0 bases at J, with 9 bases in the middle. Full variable domain (rest looked up from reference TRBV5-1 and TRBJ2-7): KAGVTQTPRYLIKTRGQQVTLSCSPISGHRSVSWYQQTPGQGLQFLFEYFSETQRNKGNFPGRFSGRQFSNSRSEMNVSTLELGDSALYLCASSVSSSYEQYFGPGTRLTVT.